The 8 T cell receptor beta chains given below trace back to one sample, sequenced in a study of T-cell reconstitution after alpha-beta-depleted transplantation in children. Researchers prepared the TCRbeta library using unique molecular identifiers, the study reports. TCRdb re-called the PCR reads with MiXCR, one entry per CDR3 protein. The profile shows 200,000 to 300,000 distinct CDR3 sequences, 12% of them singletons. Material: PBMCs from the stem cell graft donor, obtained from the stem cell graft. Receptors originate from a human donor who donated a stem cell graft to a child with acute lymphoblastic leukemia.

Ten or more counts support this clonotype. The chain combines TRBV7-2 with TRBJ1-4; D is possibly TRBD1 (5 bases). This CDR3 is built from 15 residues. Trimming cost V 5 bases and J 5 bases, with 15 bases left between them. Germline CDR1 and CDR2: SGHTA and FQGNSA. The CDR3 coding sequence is TGTGCCAGCAGCAGTAGAATCGGGGGAAATGAAAAACTGTTTTTT. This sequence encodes CASSSRIGGNEKLFF.

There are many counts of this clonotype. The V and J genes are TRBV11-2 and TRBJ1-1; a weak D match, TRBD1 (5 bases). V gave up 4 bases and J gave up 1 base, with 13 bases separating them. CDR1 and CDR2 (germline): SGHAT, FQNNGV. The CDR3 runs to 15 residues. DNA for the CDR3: TGTGCCAGCAGCTCCGTCAGGGACCGGAACACTGAAGCTTTCTTT. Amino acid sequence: CASSSVRDRNTEAFF. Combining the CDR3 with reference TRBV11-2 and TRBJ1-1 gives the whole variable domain EAGVAQSPRYKIIEKRQSVAFWCNPISGHATLYWYQQILGQGPKLLIQFQNNGVVDDSQLPKDRFSAERLKGVDSTLKIQPAKLEDSAVYLCASSSVRDRNTEAFFGQGTRLTVV.

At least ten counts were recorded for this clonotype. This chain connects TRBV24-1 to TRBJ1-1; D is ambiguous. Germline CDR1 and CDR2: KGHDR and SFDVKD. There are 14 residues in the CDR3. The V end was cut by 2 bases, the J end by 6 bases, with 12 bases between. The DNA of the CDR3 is TGTGCCACCAGTGATTCCGGGCCGCACTCTGAAGCTTTCTTT. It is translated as CATSDSGPHSEAFF.

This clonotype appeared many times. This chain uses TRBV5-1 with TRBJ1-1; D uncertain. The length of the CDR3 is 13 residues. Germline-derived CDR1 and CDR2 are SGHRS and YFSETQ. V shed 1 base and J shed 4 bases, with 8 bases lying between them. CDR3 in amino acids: CASSLILSTEAFF. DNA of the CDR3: TGCGCCAGCAGCTTGATCCTCAGCACTGAAGCTTTCTTT.

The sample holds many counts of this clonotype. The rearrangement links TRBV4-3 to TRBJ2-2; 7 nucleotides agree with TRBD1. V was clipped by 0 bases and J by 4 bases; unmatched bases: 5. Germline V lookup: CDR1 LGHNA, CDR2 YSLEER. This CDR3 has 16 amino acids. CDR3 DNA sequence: TGCGCCAGCAGCCAAGATCCACAGGGGTCCACCGGGGAGCTGTTTTTT. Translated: CASSQDPQGSTGELFF.

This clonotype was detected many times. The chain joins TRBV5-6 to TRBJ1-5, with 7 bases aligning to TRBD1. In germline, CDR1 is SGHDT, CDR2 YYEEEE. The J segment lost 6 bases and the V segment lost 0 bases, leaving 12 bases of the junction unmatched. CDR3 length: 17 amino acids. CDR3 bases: TGTGCCAGCAGCTTGGGAAGTGGGACAGCCAACGTTCAGCCCCAGCATTTT. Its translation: CASSLGSGTANVQPQHF.

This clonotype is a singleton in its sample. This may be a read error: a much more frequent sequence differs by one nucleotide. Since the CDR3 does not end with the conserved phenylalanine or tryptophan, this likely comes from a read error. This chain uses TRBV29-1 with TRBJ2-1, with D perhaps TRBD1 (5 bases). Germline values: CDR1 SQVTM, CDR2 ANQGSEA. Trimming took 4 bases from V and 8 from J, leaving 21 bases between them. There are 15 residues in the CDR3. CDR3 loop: CSVGKGQDGPYEQFL. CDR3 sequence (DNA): TGCAGCGTTGGGAAGGGGCAGGATGGGCCATATGAGCAGTTCCTC.

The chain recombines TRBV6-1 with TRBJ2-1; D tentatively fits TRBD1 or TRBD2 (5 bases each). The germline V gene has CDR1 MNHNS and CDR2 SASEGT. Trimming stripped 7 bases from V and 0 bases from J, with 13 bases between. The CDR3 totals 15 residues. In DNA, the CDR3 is TGTGCCAGCATTCGGGACGCCAGCTCCTACAATGAGCAGTTCTTC. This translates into CASIRDASSYNEQFF.